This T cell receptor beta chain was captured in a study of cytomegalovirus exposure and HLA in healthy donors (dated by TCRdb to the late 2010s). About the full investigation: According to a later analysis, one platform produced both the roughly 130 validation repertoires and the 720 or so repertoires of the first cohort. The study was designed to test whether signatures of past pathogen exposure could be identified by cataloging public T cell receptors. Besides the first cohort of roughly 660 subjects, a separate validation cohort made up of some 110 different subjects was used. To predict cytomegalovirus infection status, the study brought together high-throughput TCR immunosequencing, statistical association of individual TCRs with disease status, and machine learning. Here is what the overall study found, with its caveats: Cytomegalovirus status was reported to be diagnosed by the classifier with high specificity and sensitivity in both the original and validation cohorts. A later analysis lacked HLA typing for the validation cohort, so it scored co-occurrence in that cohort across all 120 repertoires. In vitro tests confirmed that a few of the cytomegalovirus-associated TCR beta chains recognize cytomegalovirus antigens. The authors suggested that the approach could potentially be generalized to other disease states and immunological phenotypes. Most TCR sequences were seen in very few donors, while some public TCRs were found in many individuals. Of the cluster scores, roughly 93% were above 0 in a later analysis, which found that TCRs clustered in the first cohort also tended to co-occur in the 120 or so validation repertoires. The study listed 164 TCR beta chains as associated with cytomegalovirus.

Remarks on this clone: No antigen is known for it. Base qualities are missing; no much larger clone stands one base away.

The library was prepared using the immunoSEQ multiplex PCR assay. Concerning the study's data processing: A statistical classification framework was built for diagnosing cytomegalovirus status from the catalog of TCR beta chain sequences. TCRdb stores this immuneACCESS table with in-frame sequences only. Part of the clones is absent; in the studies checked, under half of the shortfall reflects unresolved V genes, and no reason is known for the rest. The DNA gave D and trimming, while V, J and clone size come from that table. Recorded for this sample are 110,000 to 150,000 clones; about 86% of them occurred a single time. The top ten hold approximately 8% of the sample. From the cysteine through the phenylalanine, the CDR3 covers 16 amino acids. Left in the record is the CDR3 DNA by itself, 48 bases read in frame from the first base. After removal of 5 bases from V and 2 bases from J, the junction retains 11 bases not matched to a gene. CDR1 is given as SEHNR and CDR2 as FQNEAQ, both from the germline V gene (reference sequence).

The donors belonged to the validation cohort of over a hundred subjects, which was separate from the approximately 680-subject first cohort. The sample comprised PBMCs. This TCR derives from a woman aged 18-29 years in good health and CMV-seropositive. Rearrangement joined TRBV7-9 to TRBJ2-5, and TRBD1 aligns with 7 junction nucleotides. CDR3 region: CASSPRTGERQETQYF. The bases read TGTGCCAGCAGCCCACGAACAGGGGAGAGACAAGAGACCCAGTACTTC.